These T cell receptor beta chains were read from a single sample in a study of shared clonotypes between healthy human individuals. Sequencing used immunoSEQ multiplex PCR; TCRdb keeps in-frame clones, though not all of them. The sample has about 2.4 million clones; over 85% are singletons. The sequencing sample was made of naive CD4+ T cells sorted from blood. All receptors derive from a man between 18 and 35 years old in good health. Each CDR3 is given with its conserved first and last residue. A D gene is named only where the DNA matches it firmly. The size entry is marked missing in some rows and otherwise reads once, few, many or a size class.

D gene	V gene	CDR3 length	J gene	clone size	CDR3 DNA	CDR3 protein
NA	TRBV9	15	TRBJ1-5	NA	TGTGCCAGCAACCCGTCCGGGACTAGCAATCAGCCCCAGCATTTT	CASNPSGTSNQPQHF
NA	TRBV13	13	TRBJ2-7	NA	TGTGCCAGCAGCGACCGGGACCTCTACGAGCAGTACTTC	CASSDRDLYEQYF
NA	TRBV2	14	TRBJ1-6	NA	TGTGCCGGGAGTGGGGAGAAATATAATTCACCCCTCCACTTT	CAGSGEKYNSPLHF
TRBD1	TRBV2	14	TRBJ1-6	NA	TGTGCCAGCACCGGACAGGGGGCGCCTTCACCCCTCCACTTT	CASTGQGAPSPLHF
NA	TRBV6-5	15	TRBJ2-4	NA	TGTGCCAGCAGTCCCCAGGGCAGGGACGAAAACATTCAGTACTTC	CASSPQGRDENIQYF
TRBD1	TRBV19	13	TRBJ1-2	few	TGTGCCAGTAGCCGGGACAGGGAGTATGGCTACACCTTC	CASSRDREYGYTF
TRBD1	TRBV10-3	14	TRBJ2-2	NA	TGTGCCACCCTAGGACAGGGGGCCACCGGGGAGCTGTTTTTT	CATLGQGATGELFF
TRBD2	TRBV6-5	13	TRBJ2-7	NA	TGTGCCAGCAGTTCGGCGGGAGAATACGAGCAGTACTTC	CASSSAGEYEQYF
NA	TRBV5-5	12	TRBJ2-3	NA	TGTGCCAGCAGCTTGGGTGCAGATACGCAGTATTTT	CASSLGADTQYF
NA	TRBV5-4	13	TRBJ2-3	NA	TGTGCCAGCAGCCTGAGGAGCGGGGATACGCAGTATTTT	CASSLRSGDTQYF
TRBD1	TRBV11-2	16	TRBJ2-6	NA	TGTGCCAGCAGCCGACAGGGTTCCTCTGGGGCCAACGTCCTGACTTTC	CASSRQGSSGANVLTF
TRBD2	TRBV5-1	14	TRBJ2-3	NA	TGCGCCAGTGGTGCGGGGGGTATCACAGATACGCAGTATTTT	CASGAGGITDTQYF
NA	TRBV10-1	15	TRBJ2-7	NA	TGCGCCAGCAGTGAAGGAGCCCTAGGCACCTACGAGCAGTACTTC	CASSEGALGTYEQYF
TRBD1	TRBV2	13	TRBJ1-1	few	TGTGCCAGCACCAGACAGGGGAACACTGAAGCTTTCTTT	CASTRQGNTEAFF
NA	TRBV5-1	14	TRBJ2-3	few	TGCGCCAGCAGCTTGGGACAGTACACAGATACGCAGTATTTT	CASSLGQYTDTQYF
NA	TRBV5-4	14	TRBJ2-5	NA	TGTGCCAGCAGCTCTCCGGGACAAGAAGAGACCCAGTACTTC	CASSSPGQEETQYF
NA	TRBV6-1	14	TRBJ2-7	NA	TGTGCCAGCAGTGAACGGAGCAGGGCCGGGGAGCAGTACTTC	CASSERSRAGEQYF
NA	TRBV15	19	TRBJ1-1	NA	TGTGCCACCAGCAGAGATGTAGGCAGGCGGCCCTCAGGGAACACTGAAGCTTTCTTT	CATSRDVGRRPSGNTEAFF
NA	TRBV7-2	18	TRBJ2-3	NA	TGTGCCAGCAGCTTAAGGGGGGGGGACGAGCTCGGGGCAGATACGCAGTATTTT	CASSLRGGDELGADTQYF
NA	TRBV10-3	12	TRBJ1-2	NA	TGTGCCATCAGTGGAGATAGCTATGGCTACACCTTC	CAISGDSYGYTF
NA	TRBV11-2	13	TRBJ2-1	NA	TGTGCCAGCAGCTTAGGAAGGGAAAATGAGCAGTTCTTC	CASSLGRENEQFF
NA	TRBV30	12	TRBJ1-4	NA	TGTGCCTGGGCCGGGACAAGAGAAAAACTGTTTTTT	CAWAGTREKLFF
NA	TRBV7-3	14	TRBJ2-7	NA	TGTGCCAGCAGCTCTCAGGGACCCTCGAGGGAGCAGTACTTC	CASSSQGPSREQYF
NA	TRBV5-6	12	TRBJ2-1	NA	TGTGCCAGCAGCGGCTCTTTTGGTGAGCAGTTCTTC	CASSGSFGEQFF
TRBD2	TRBV30	18	TRBJ2-1	once	TGTGCCTGGAGTAGGTCTAGCGGGAGCTTAATCGGCTACAATGAGCAGTTCTTC	CAWSRSSGSLIGYNEQFF
TRBD1	TRBV6-1	14	TRBJ2-2	NA	TGTGCCAGTCAACAGGGGGCGCGGTCCGGGGAGCTGTTTTTT	CASQQGARSGELFF
NA	TRBV7-8	16	TRBJ2-1	NA	TGTGCCAGCAGCTTCCGGACCGGGATAGGTGACAATGAGCAGTTCTTC	CASSFRTGIGDNEQFF
NA	TRBV15	16	TRBJ2-3	NA	TGTGCCACCAGCAAACAGGGAGGGGGTAGCACAGATACGCAGTATTTT	CATSKQGGGSTDTQYF